The source of this T cell receptor beta chain is a study of regulatory T cells in long-lasting Graves disease. At the level of the study: Positivity for TSH receptor antibodies plus over 5 years of antithyroid drugs meant persistent Graves' disease. General observations from the study: Accuracy may have suffered from the small sample size. Persistent cases of Graves' showed reduced TCR diversity relative to newly diagnosed patients.

V dropped 5 bases and J dropped 5; count of bases not matched to a gene: 9. The CDR3 runs to 16 residues. Germline-derived CDR1 and CDR2 are SGHVS and FQNEAQ. Remarks on this clonotype: Its target is unknown.

Combining iRepertoire HTBI primers with Arm-PCR of CDR3 regions, the authors built TCR beta libraries. TCRdb re-derived calls from the multiplex PCR reads in MiXCR, one entry per CDR3 protein. The sample has 300,000 to 350,000 distinct CDR3 sequences; about 20% are singletons. Regarding time point: persistent/refractory GD, antithyroid drugs over 5 years with positive TRAb. There was RNA extracted from PBMCs, and the TCR library was made from it. Criteria from the American Thyroid Association guidelines were applied to diagnose Graves' disease. The receptor's source is a female donor with Graves disease. The rearrangement links TRBV7-8 to TRBJ2-7, with 13 nucleotides matching TRBD2. The sample here was peripheral blood mononuclear cells (PBMCs), taken when the disease was refractory, from a patient treated with antithyroid drugs. CDR3 sequence reads: CASSRPPTSGRNEQYF. The CDR3 nucleotides are TGTGCCAGCAGCCGCCCCCCGACTAGCGGGAGGAACGAGCAGTACTTC. Supplemented by reference TRBV7-8 and TRBJ2-7, the full variable domain reads GAGVSQSPRYKVAKRGQDVALRCDPISGHVSLFWYQQALGQGPEFLTYFQNEAQLDKSGLPSDRFFAERPEGSVSTLKIQRTQQEDSAVYLCASSRPPTSGRNEQYFGPGTRLTVT.